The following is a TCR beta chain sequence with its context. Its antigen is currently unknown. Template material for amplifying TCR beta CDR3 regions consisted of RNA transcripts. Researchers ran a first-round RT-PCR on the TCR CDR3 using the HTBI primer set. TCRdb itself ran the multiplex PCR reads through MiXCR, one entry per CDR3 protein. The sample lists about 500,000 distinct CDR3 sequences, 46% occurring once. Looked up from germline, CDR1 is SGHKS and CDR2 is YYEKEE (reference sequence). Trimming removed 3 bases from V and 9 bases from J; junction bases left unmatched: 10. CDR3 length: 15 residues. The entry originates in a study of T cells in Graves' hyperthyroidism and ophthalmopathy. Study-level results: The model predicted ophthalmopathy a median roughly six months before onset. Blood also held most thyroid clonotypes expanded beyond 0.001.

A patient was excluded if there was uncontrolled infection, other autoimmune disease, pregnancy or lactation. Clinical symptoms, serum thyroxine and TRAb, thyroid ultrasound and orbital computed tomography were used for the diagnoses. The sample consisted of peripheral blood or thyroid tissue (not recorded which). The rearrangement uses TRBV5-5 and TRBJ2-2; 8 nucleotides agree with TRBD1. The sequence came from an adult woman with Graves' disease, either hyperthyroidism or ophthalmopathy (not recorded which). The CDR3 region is CASSSVSDRGRELFF. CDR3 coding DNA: TGTGCCAGCAGCTCCGTCTCTGACAGGGGTCGGGAGCTGTTTTTT.